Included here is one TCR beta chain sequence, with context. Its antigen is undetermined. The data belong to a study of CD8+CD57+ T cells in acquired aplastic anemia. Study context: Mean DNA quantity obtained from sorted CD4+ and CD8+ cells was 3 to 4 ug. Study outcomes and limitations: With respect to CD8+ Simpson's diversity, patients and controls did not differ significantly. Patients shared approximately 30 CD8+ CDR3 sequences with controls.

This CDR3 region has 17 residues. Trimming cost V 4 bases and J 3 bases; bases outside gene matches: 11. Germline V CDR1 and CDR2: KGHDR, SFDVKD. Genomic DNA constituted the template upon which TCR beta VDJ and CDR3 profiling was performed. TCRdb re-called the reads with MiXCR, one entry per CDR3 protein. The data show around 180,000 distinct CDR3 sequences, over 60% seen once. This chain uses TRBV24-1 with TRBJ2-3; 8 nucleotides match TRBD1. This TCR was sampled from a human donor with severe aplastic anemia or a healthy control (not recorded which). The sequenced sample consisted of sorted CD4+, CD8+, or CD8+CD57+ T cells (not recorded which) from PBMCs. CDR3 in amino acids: CATSDPTDRGVTDTQYF. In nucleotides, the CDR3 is TGTGCCACCAGTGACCCAACCGACAGGGGCGTAACAGATACGCAGTATTTT.